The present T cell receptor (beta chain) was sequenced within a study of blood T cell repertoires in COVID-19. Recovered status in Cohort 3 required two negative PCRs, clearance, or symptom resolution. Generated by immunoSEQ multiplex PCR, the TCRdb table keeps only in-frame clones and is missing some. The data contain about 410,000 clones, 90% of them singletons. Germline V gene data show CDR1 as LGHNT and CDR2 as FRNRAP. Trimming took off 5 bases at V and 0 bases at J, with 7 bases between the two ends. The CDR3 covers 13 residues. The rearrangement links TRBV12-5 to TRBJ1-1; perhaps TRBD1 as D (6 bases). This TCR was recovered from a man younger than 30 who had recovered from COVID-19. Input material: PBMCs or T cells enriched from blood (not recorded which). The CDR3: CASGTGMNTEAFF. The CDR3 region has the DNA TGTGCTAGTGGTACAGGGATGAACACTGAAGCTTTCTTT.